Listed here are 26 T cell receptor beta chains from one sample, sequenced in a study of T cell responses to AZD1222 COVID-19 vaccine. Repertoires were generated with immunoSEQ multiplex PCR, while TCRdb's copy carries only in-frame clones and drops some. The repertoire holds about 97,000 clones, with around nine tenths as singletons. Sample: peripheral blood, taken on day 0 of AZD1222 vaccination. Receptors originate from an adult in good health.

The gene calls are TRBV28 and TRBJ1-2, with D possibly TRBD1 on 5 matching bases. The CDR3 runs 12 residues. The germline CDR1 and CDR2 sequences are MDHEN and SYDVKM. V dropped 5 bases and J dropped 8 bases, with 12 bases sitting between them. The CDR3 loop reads CASSLRVTGYTF. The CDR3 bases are TGTGCCAGCAGTCTCAGGGTGACCGGCTACACCTTC.

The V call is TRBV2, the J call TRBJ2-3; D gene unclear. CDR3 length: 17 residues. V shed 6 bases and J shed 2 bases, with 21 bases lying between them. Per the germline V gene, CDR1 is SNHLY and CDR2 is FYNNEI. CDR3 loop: CASRPLSWVGDTDTQYF. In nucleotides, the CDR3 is TGTGCCAGCAGGCCCCTAAGTTGGGTGGGCGACACAGATACGCAGTATTTT.

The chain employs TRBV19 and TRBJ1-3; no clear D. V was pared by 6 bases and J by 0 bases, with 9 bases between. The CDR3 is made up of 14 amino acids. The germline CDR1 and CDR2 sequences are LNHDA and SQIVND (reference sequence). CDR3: CASSPEISGNTIYF. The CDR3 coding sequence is TGTGCCAGTAGCCCAGAAATCTCTGGAAACACCATATATTTT.

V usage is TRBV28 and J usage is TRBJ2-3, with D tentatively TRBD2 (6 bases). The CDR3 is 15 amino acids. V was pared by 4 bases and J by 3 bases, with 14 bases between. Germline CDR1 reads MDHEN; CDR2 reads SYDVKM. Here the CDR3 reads CASSSPAAGTDTQYF. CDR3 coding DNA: TGTGCCAGCAGTTCCCCAGCCGCGGGGACAGATACGCAGTATTTT. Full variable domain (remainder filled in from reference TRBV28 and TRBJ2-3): DVKVTQSSRYLVKRTGEKVFLECVQDMDHENMFWYRQDPGLGLRLIYFSYDVKMKEKGDIPEGYSVSREKKERFSLILESASTNQTSMYLCASSSPAAGTDTQYFGPGTRLTVL.

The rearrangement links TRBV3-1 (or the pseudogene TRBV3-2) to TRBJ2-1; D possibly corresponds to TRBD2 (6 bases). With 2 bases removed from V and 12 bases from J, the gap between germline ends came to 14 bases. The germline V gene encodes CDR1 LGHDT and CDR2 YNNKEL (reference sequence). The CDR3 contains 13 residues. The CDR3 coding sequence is TGTGCCAGCAGCCAAACGGAGGGAACGACGCAGTTCTTC. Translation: CASSQTEGTTQFF.

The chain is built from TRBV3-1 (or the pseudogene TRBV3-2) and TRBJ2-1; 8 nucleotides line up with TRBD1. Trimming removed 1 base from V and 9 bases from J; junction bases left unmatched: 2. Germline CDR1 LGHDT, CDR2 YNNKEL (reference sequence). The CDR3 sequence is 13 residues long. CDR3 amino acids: CASSQGQGFEQFF. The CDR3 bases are TGTGCCAGCAGCCAAGGACAGGGGTTTGAGCAGTTCTTC.

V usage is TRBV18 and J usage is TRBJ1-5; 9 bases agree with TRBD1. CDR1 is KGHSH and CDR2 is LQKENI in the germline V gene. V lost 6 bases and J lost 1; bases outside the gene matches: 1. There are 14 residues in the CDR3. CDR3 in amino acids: CASSDRGSNQPQHF. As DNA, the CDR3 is TGTGCCAGCTCCGACAGGGGGAGCAATCAGCCCCAGCATTTT.

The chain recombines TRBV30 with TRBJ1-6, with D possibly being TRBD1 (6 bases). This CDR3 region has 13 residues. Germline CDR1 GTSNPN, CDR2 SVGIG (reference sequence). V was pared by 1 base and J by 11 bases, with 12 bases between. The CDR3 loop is CAWSDREPAPLHF. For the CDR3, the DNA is TGTGCCTGGAGTGACAGGGAACCGGCACCCCTCCACTTT.

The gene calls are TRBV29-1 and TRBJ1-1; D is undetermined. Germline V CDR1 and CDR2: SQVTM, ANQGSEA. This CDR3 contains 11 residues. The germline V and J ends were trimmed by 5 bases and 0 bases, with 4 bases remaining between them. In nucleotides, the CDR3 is TGCAGCGTTCTCTTGAACACTGAAGCTTTCTTT. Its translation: CSVLLNTEAFF. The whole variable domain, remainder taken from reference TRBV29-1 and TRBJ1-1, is SAVISQKPSRDICQRGTSLTIQCQVDSQVTMMFWYRQQPGQSLTLIATANQGSEATYESGFVIDKFPISRPNLTFSTLTVSNMSPEDSSIYLCSVLLNTEAFFGQGTRLTVV.

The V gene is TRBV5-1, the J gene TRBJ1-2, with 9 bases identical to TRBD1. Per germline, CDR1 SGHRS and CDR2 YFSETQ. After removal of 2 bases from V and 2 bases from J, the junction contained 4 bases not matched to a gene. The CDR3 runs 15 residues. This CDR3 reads CASSFRQGENYGYTF. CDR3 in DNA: TGCGCCAGCAGCTTTCGACAGGGGGAAAACTATGGCTACACCTTC.

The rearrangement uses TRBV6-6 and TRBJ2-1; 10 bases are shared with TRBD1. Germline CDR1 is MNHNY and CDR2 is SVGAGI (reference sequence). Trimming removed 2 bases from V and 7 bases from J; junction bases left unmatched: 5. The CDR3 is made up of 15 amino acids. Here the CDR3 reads CASSYPGTGVNEQFF. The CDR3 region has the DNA TGTGCCAGCAGTTACCCCGGGACAGGGGTAAATGAGCAGTTCTTC.

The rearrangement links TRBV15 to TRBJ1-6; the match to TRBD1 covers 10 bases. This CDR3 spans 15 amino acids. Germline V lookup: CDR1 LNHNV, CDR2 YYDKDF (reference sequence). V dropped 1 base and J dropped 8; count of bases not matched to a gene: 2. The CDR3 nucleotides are TGTGCCACCAGCAGAGCCGGGACAGGGGATTCACCCCTCCACTTT. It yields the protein CATSRAGTGDSPLHF.

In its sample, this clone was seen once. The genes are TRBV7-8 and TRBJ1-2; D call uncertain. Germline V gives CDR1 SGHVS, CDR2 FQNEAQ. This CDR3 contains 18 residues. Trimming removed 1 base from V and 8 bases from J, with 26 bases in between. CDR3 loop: CASSLDSIGQAFLKGYTF. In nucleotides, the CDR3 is TGTGCCAGCAGCTTAGATTCGATCGGTCAGGCTTTTCTGAAGGGCTACACCTTC.

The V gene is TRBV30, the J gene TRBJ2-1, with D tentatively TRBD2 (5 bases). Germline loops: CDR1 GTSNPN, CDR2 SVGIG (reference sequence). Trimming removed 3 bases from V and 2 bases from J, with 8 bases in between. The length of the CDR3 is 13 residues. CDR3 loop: CAWSTGTYNEQFF. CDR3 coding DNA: TGTGCCTGGAGCACCGGGACCTACAATGAGCAGTTCTTC. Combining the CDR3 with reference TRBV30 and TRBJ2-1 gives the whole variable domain SQTIHQWPATLVQPVGSPLSLECTVEGTSNPNLYWYRQAAGRGLQLLFYSVGIGQISSEVPQNLSASRPQDRQFILSSKKLLLSDSGFYLCAWSTGTYNEQFFGPGTRLTVL.

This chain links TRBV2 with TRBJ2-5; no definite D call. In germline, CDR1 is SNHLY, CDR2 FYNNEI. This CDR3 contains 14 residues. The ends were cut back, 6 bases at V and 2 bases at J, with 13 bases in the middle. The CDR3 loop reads CASRTMGLQETQYF. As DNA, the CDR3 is TGTGCCAGCAGAACCATGGGTCTACAAGAGACCCAGTACTTC.

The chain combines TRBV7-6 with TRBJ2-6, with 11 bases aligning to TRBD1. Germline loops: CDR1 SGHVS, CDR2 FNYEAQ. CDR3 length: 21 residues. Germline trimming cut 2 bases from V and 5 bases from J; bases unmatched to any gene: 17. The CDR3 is CASSLLADLGTGGEWANVLTF. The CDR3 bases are TGTGCCAGCAGCTTATTAGCCGACCTCGGGACAGGGGGAGAATGGGCCAACGTCCTGACTTTC.

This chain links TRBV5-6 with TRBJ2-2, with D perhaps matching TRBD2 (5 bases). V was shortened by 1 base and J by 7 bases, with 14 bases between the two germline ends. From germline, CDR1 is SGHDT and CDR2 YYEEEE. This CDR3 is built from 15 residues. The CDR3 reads CASSLIGVAIGELFF. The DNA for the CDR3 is TGTGCCAGCAGCTTGATCGGGGTAGCTATCGGGGAGCTGTTTTTT. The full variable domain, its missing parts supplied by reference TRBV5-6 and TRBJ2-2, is DAGVTQSPTHLIKTRGQQVTLRCSPKSGHDTVSWYQQALGQGPQFIFQYYEEEERQRGNFPDRFSGHQFPNYSSELNVNALLLGDSALYLCASSLIGVAIGELFFGEGSRLTVL.

Here the CDR3 reads CASSPGTSGGQETQYF. The CDR3 DNA follows: TGCGCCAGCAGCCCCGGGACTAGCGGGGGGCAAGAGACCCAGTACTTC. J is TRBJ2-5 and V is TRBV5-1; 15 bases line up with TRBD2. V gave up 4 bases and J gave up 2 bases; unmatched junction bases: 3. The germline gives CDR1 SGHRS, CDR2 YFSETQ. The CDR3 has 16 amino acids.

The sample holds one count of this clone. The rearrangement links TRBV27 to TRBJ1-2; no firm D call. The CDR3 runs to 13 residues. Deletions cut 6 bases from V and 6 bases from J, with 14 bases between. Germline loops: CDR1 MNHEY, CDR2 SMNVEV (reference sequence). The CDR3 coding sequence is TGTGCCAGCAGCCCTAGACTCGGTCATGGCTACACCTTC. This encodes CASSPRLGHGYTF.

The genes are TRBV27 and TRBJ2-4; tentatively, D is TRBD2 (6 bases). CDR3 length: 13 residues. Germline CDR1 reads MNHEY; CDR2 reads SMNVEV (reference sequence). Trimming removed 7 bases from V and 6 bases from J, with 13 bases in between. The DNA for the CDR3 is TGTGCCAGCATCGTGGGGGAGGTAAACATTCAGTACTTC. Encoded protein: CASIVGEVNIQYF.

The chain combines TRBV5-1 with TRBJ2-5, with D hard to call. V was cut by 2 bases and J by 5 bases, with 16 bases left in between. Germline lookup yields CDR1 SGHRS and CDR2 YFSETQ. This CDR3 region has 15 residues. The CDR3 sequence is CASSFLGLEAETQYF. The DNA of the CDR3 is TGCGCCAGCAGCTTTTTAGGGTTAGAGGCGGAGACCCAGTACTTC. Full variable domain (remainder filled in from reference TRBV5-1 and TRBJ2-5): KAGVTQTPRYLIKTRGQQVTLSCSPISGHRSVSWYQQTPGQGLQFLFEYFSETQRNKGNFPGRFSGRQFSNSRSEMNVSTLELGDSALYLCASSFLGLEAETQYFGPGTRLLVL.

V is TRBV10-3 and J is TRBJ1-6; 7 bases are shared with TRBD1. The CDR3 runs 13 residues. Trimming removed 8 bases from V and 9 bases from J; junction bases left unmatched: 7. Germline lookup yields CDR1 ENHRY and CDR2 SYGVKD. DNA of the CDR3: TGTGCCATCCATGGAGAGGGGGCTTCACCCCTCCACTTT. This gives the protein CAIHGEGASPLHF.

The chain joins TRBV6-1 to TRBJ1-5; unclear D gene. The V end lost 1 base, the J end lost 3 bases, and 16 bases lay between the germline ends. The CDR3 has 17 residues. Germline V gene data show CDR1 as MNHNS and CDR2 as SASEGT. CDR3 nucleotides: TGTGCCAGCAGTGAAGACTCCTCGTTCCCTTTCAATCAGCCCCAGCATTTT. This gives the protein CASSEDSSFPFNQPQHF.

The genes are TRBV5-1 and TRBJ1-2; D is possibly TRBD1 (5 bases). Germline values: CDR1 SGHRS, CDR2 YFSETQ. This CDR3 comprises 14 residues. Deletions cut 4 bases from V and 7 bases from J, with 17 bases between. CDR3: CASSRVAGSSGYTF. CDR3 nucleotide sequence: TGCGCCAGCAGCAGGGTGGCAGGGAGTAGTGGCTACACCTTC.

The chain's CDR3 is CGFSVLGRGTDTQYF. CDR3 DNA sequence: TGTGGCTTTAGCGTCCTGGGGAGGGGCACAGATACGCAGTATTTT. The V and J genes are TRBV30 and TRBJ2-3; 7 bases are shared with TRBD2. The CDR3 runs to 15 residues. CDR1 and CDR2 (germline): GTSNPN, SVGIG (reference sequence).

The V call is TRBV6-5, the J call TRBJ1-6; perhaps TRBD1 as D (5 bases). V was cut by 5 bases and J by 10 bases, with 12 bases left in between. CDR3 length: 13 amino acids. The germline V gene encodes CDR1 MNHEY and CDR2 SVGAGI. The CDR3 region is CASSRGGRSPLHF. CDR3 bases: TGTGCCAGCAGTCGCGGGGGACGATCACCCCTCCACTTT.